This T cell receptor (beta chain) was profiled in a study of breast tumors, draining lymph nodes, adjacent tissues. About this clonotype: Its antigen is not known.

TCRdb reanalysed the multiplex PCR reads using MiXCR and keeps one entry per CDR3 protein. The sample includes about 230,000 distinct CDR3 sequences, about a third of them seen just once. Study findings and constraints: That most tumor T cells come from lymph nodes remained unproven. Compared with lymph nodes, tumors were less diverse; compared with nontumor tissue, more.

The CDR3 is 18 amino acids. V dropped 5 bases and J dropped 0 bases, with 22 bases sitting between them. Germline V gene sequence: CDR1 LNHNV, CDR2 YYDKDF (reference sequence). The lymph nodes were axillary draining lymph nodes from breast cancer patients. Input material: axillary lymph node tissue. This TCR came from a female donor with breast cancer. Some clones in this sample may be carry-over from other donors' samples. The rearrangement joins TRBV15 to TRBJ1-2; D remains unclear. The CDR3 DNA follows: TGTGCCACCAGCCCCTCCATCAGTGAGTCGGGCTCTAACTATGGCTACACCTTC. Protein: CATSPSISESGSNYGYTF.